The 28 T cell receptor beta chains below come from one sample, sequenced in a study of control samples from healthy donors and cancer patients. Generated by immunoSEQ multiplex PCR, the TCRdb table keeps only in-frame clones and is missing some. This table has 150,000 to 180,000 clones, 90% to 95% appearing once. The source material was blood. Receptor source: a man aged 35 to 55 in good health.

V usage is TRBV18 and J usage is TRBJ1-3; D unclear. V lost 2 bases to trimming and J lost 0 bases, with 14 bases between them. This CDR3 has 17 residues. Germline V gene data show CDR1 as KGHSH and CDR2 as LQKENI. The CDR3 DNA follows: TGTGCCAGCTCACCAGCCCCCCAGTCGAGCTCTGGAAACACCATATATTTT. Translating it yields CASSPAPQSSSGNTIYF. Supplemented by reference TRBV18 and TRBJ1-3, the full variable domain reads NAGVMQNPRHLVRRRGQEARLRCSPMKGHSHVYWYRQLPEEGLKFMVYLQKENIIDESGMPKERFSAEFPKEGPSILRIQQVVRGDSAAYFCASSPAPQSSSGNTIYFGEGSWLTVV.

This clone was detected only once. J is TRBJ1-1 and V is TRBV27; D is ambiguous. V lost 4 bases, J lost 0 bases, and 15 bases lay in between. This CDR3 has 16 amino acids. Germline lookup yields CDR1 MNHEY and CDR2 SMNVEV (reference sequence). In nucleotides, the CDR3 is TGTGCCAGCAGTTCCTCCGGAATGTACATGAACACTGAAGCTTTCTTT. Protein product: CASSSSGMYMNTEAFF.

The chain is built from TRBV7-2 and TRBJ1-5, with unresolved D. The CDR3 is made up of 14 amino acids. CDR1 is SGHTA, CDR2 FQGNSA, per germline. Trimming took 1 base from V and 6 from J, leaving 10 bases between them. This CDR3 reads CASSLGPSSQPQHF. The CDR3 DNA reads TGTGCCAGCAGCTTAGGGCCCTCGAGTCAGCCCCAGCATTTT.

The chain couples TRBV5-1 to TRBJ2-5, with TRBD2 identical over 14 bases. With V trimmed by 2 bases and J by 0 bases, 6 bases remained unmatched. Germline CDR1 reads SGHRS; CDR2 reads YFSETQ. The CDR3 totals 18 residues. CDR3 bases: TGCGCCAGCAGCTTTGGACTAGCGGGGGGCCTATACCAAGAGACCCAGTACTTC. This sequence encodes CASSFGLAGGLYQETQYF.

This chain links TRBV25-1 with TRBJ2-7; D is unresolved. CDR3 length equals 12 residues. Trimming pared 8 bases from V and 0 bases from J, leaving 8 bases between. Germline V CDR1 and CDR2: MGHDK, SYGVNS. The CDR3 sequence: CASGVVSYEQYF. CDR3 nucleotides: TGTGCCAGCGGGGTAGTCTCCTACGAGCAGTACTTC.

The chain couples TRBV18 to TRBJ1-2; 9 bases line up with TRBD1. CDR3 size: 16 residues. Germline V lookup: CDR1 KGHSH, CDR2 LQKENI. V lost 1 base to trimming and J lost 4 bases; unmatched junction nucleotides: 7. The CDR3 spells CASSPLRDRAFYGYTF. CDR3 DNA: TGTGCCAGCTCACCACTCCGGGACAGGGCCTTCTATGGCTACACCTTC.

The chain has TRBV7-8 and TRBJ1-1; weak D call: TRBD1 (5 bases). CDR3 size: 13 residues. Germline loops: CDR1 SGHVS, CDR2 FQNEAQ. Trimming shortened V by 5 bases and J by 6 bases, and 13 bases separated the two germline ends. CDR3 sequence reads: CASSGSGWAEAFF. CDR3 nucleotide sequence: TGTGCCAGCAGCGGATCAGGGTGGGCTGAAGCTTTCTTT.

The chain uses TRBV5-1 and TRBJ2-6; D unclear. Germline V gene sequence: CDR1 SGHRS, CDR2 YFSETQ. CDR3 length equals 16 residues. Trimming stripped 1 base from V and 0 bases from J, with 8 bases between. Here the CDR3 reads CASSLTGSSGANVLTF. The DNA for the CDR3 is TGCGCCAGCAGCTTGACGGGTAGCTCTGGGGCCAACGTCCTGACTTTC.

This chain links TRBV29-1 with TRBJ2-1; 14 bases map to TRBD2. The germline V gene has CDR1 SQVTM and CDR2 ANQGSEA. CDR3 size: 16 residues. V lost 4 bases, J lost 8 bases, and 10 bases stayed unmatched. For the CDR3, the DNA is TGCAGCGTTGGACTAGCGGGGGGGCCTTCGGTCGATGAGCAGTTCTTC. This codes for CSVGLAGGPSVDEQFF.

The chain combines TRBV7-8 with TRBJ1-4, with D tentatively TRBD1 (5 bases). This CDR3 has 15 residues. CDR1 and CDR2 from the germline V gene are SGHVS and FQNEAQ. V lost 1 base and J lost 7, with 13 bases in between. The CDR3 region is CASSLGGREGEKLFF. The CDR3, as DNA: TGTGCCAGCAGCTTAGGCGGCAGGGAAGGTGAAAAACTGTTTTTT.

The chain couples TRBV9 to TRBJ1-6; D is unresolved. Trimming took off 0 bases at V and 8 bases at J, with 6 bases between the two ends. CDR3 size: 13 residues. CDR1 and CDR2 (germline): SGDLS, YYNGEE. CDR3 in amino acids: CASSVGPDSPLHF. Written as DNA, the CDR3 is TGTGCCAGCAGCGTAGGGCCCGATTCACCCCTCCACTTT. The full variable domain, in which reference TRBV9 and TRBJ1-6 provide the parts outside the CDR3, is DSGVTQTPKHLITATGQRVTLRCSPRSGDLSVYWYQQSLDQGLQFLIQYYNGEERAKGNILERFSAQQFPDLHSELNLSSLELGDSALYFCASSVGPDSPLHFGNGTRLTVT.

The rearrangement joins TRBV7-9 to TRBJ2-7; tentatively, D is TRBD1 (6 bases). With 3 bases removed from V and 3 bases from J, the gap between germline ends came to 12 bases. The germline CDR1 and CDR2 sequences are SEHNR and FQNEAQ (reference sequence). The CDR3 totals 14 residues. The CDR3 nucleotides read TGTGCCAGCAGCTTCCAGGGGACGGTCTACGAGCAGTACTTC. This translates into CASSFQGTVYEQYF.

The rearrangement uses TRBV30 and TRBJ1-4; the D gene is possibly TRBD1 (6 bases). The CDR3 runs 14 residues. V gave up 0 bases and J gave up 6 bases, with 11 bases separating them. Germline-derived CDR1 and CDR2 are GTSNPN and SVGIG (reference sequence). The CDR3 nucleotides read TGTGCCTGGAGTGTTGGGGACAACTATGAAAAACTGTTTTTT. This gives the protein CAWSVGDNYEKLFF.

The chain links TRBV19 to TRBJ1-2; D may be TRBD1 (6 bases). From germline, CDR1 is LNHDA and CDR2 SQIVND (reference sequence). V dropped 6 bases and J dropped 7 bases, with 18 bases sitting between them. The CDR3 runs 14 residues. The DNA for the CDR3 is TGTGCCAGTAGCCTAACGGCCAGGGGATCTGGCTACACCTTC. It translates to CASSLTARGSGYTF.

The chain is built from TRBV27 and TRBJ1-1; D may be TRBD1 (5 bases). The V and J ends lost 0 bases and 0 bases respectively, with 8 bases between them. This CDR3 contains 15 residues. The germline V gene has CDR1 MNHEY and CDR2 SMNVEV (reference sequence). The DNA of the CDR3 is TGTGCCAGCAGTTTATCGCCAGGGTTGAACACTGAAGCTTTCTTT. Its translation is CASSLSPGLNTEAFF.

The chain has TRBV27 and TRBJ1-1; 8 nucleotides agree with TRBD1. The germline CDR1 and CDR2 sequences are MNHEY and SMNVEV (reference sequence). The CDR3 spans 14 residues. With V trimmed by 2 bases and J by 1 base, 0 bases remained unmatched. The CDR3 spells CASSLGTGNTEAFF. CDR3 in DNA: TGTGCCAGCAGTTTAGGGACAGGGAACACTGAAGCTTTCTTT.

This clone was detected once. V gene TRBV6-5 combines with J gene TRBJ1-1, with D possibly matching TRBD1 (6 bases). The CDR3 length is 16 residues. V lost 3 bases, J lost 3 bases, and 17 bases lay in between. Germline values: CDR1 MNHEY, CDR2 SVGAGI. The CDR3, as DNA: TGTGCCAGCAGTTATGGATTACAGGGCGTGGACACTGAAGCTTTCTTT. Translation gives CASSYGLQGVDTEAFF.

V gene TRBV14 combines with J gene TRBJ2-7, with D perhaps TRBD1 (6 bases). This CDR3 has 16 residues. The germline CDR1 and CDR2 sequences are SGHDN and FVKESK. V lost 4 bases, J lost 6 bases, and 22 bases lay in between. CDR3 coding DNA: TGTGCCAGCAGCCTTCTCCCGGGGCTAGGGGGTTTCGAGCAGTACTTC. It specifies CASSLLPGLGGFEQYF.

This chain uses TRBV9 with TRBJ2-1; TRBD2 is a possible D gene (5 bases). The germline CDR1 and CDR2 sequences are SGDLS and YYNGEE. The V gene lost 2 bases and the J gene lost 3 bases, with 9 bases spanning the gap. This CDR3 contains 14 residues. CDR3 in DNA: TGTGCCAGCAGCGTCCCAGGACTCTACAATGAGCAGTTCTTC. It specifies CASSVPGLYNEQFF.

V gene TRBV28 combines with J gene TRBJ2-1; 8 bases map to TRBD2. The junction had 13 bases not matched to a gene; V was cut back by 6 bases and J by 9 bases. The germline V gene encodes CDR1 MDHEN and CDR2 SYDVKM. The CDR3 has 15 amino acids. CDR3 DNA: TGTGCCAGCAGCCCCTGGGGTAGCGGGGTAAGTGAGCAGTTCTTC. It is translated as CASSPWGSGVSEQFF. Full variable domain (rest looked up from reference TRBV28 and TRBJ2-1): DVKVTQSSRYLVKRTGEKVFLECVQDMDHENMFWYRQDPGLGLRLIYFSYDVKMKEKGDIPEGYSVSREKKERFSLILESASTNQTSMYLCASSPWGSGVSEQFFGPGTRLTVL.

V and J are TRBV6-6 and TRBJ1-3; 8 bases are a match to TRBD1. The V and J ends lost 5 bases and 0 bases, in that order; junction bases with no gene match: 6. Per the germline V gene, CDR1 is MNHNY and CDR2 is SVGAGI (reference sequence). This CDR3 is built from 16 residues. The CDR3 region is CASSRQGTISGNTIYF. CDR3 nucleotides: TGTGCCAGCAGTCGACAGGGGACTATCTCTGGAAACACCATATATTTT.

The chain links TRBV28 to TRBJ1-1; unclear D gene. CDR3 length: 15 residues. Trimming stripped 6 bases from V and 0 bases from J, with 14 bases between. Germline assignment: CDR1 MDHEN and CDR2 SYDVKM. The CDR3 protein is CASRPTTPMNTEAFF. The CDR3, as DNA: TGTGCCAGCAGGCCCACAACCCCCATGAACACTGAAGCTTTCTTT.

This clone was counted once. The chain's CDR3 is CASSLALAGSTEAFF. The CDR3 DNA reads TGTGCCAGCAGCTTAGCTCTGGCAGGAAGCACTGAAGCTTTCTTT. The rearrangement joins TRBV7-6 to TRBJ1-1; D unclear. The CDR3 is made up of 15 amino acids. The V end lost 0 bases, the J end lost 4 bases, and 12 bases lay between the germline ends. Germline V lookup: CDR1 SGHVS, CDR2 FNYEAQ.

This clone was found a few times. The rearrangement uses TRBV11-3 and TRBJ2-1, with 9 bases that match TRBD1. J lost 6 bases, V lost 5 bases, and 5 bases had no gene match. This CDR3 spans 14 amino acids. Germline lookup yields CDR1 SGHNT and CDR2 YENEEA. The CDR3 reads CASSPPTGGNEQFF. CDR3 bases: TGTGCCAGCAGCCCCCCGACAGGGGGCAATGAGCAGTTCTTC. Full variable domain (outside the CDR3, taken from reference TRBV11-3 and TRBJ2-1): EAGVVQSPRYKIIEKKQPVAFWCNPISGHNTLYWYLQNLGQGPELLIRYENEEAVDDSQLPKDRFSAERLKGVDSTLKIQPAELGDSAVYLCASSPPTGGNEQFFGPGTRLTVL.

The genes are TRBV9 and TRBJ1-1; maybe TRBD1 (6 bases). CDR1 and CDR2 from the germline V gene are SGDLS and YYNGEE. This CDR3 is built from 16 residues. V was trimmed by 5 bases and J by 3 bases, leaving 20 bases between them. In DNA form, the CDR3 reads TGTGCCAGCAGTCCCCGGGGGGGCCGGAGGCACACTGAAGCTTTCTTT. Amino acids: CASSPRGGRRHTEAFF.

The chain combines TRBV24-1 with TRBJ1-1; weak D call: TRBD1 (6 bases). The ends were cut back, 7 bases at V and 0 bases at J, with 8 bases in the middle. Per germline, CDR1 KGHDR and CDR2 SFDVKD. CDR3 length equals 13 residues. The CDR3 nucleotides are TGTGCCACCAGAGGGACACTGAACACTGAAGCTTTCTTT. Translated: CATRGTLNTEAFF.

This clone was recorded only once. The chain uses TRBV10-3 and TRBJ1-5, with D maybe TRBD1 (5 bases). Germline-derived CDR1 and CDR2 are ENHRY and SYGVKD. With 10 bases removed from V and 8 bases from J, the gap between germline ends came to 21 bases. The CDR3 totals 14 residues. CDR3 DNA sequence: TGTGCCAGTGGGGGTGGGAGGGGCTCGGAGCCCCAGCATTTT. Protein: CASGGGRGSEPQHF.

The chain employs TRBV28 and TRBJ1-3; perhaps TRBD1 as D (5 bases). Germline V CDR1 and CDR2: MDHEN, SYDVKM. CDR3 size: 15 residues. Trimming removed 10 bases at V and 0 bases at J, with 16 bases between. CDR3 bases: TGTGCCACGGGGGGTGGCGGCCTCTCTGGAAACACCATATATTTT. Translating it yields CATGGGGLSGNTIYF. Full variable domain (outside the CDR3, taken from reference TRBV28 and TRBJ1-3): DVKVTQSSRYLVKRTGEKVFLECVQDMDHENMFWYRQDPGLGLRLIYFSYDVKMKEKGDIPEGYSVSREKKERFSLILESASTNQTSMYLCATGGGGLSGNTIYFGEGSWLTVV.